This T cell receptor (beta chain) was identified in a study of T cells in Graves' hyperthyroidism and ophthalmopathy. The investigators amplified TCR beta CDR3 regions from RNA transcripts. In the first-round RT-PCR of the TCR CDR3, the HTBI primer set was used. Via MiXCR, TCRdb re-called the multiplex PCR reads, giving one row per CDR3 protein. The repertoire holds around 720,000 distinct CDR3 sequences, 35% seen once, with around a third in the top ten. For Graves' hyperthyroidism to be stable, ophthalmopathy could not progress within 18 months. V dropped 4 bases and J dropped 3 bases, with 6 bases sitting between them. The CDR3 has 13 residues. Germline CDR1 is MNHEY and CDR2 is SVGAGI.

The sequencing sample was made of blood. This receptor was obtained from a woman aged 40 to 50 with Graves' hyperthyroidism. The rearrangement uses TRBV6-5 and TRBJ2-2, with D uncertain. The CDR3 sequence: CASSFADTGELFF. The DNA of the CDR3 is TGTGCCAGCAGTTTTGCAGACACCGGGGAGCTGTTTTTT.